This TCR beta chain was recovered during a study of response to subunit inactivated influenza vaccine. There are many counts of this clonotype. Antigen specificity is unknown. In TCRdb, the RT-PCR reads were re-called with MiXCR into one record per CDR3 protein. The sample shows more than 400,000 distinct CDR3 sequences, under 8.5% of them seen only once. In germline, CDR1 is SGHAT, CDR2 FQNNGV. The V and J ends lost 3 bases and 9 bases, in that order; junction bases with no gene match: 11. This CDR3 spans 16 amino acids. Overall study results and limits: Authors proposed each seasonal influenza vaccination draws in few new T cells.

V gene TRBV11-2 combines with J gene TRBJ2-2; 9 positions agree with TRBD2. The sequencing here drew on PBMCs from blood, taken less than 30 months after vaccination. The clonotype comes from a man in his fifties or sixties who received an inactivated influenza vaccine. CDR3 region: CASSFLGGRAVWELFF. CDR3 coding DNA: TGTGCCAGCAGCTTCCTGGGCGGGAGGGCCGTATGGGAGCTGTTTTTT.